This record covers a single T cell receptor beta chain. Its antigen remains unknown. The source of the sample is a study of cytomegalovirus exposure and HLA in healthy donors. General study points: Later analysis showed most CMV-associated TCR beta chains appearing HLA-restricted. One cluster of highly shared sequence variants probably arose as a sequencing artifact.

Germline V CDR1 and CDR2: SGHRS, YFSETQ. CDR3 length equals 14 residues. Trimming removed 0 bases at V and 4 bases at J, with 10 bases between. The PCR employed 60 Vbeta primers together with 13 Jbeta primers. Measured with immunoSEQ multiplex PCR; TCRdb has only the in-frame clones, and not every one. The sample lists 180,000 or so clones, approximately 71% occurring once. This sequence joins TRBV5-1 and TRBJ2-5, with a tentative D call TRBD1 (6 bases). The sequencing input was PBMCs. The sequence derives from a woman between 40 and 55 years old in good health and CMV-seropositive. The CDR3 DNA follows: TGCGCCAGCAGCTTGGGAGGGGGTCGAGAGACCCAGTACTTC. Protein sequence: CASSLGGGRETQYF.